This T cell receptor (beta chain) was identified in a study of shared clonotypes between healthy human individuals. Whole-study context: Donor ages ranged 18 to 49 years: a couple of women, a few men.

Assay used: immunoSEQ multiplex PCR; TCRdb lists only in-frame clones, some missing. The sample shows 520,000 or so clones, about four fifths of them seen only once. This clone occurred many times. Its antigen is not known. Study observations and caveats: The diversity represented, both genetic and in exposure history, was limited by few donors. Clonotype sharing among donors, it was expected, would be affected by sequencing depth.

V was cut by 1 base and J by 8 bases, with 15 bases left in between. Germline V lookup: CDR1 SGHRS, CDR2 YFSETQ. The CDR3 consists of 14 residues. Unsorted samples used tens of millions of PBMCs for genomic DNA. The sequence was obtained from a woman in her thirties or forties in good health. Some clones in this sample may be carry-over from other donors' samples. This sequence joins TRBV5-1 and TRBJ1-2; D is uncertain. The material sequenced was PBMCs. This CDR3 is CASSLLSGLRGYTF. In nucleotides, the CDR3 is TGCGCCAGCAGCTTGCTCTCGGGTTTGAGAGGCTACACCTTC.